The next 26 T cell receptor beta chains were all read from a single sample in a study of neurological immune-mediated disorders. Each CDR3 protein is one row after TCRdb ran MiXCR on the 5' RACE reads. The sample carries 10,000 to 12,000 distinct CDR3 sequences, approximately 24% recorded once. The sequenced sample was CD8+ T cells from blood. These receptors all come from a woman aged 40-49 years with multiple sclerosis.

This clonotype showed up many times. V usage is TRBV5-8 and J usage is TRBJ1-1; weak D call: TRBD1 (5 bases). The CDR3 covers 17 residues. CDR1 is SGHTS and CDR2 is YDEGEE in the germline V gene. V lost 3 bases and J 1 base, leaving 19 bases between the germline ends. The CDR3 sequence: CASSWAKGTGWNTEAFF. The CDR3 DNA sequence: TGTGCCAGCAGCTGGGCAAAGGGGACGGGTTGGAACACTGAAGCTTTCTTT.

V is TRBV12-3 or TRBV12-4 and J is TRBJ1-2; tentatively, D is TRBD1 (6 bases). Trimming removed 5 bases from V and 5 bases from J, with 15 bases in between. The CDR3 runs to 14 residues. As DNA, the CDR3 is TGTGCCAGCAGTCTTGCAGGGGCAGGGTATGGCTACACCTTC. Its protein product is CASSLAGAGYGYTF.

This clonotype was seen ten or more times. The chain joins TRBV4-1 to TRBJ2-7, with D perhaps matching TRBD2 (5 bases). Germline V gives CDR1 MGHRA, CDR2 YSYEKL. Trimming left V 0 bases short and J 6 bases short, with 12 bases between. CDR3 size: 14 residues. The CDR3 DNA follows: TGCGCCAGCAGCCAAGACCCCGGGGAGTCCGAGCAGTACTTC. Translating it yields CASSQDPGESEQYF.

CDR3 sequence: CASTLAGGYNEQFF. CDR3 in DNA: TGCGCCAGCACCCTAGCGGGAGGCTACAATGAGCAGTTCTTC. The rearrangement links TRBV5-1 to TRBJ2-1; 11 bases fit TRBD2. V shed 6 bases and J 3 bases; nucleotides not matched to a gene: 2. Germline lookup yields CDR1 SGHRS and CDR2 YFSETQ. The CDR3 runs to 14 residues.

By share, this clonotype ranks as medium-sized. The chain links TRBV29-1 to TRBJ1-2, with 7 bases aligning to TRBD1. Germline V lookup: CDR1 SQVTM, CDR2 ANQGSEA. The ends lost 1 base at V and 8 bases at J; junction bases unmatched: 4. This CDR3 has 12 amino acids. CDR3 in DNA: TGCAGCGTTGAAGGACAGGGACCCGGCTACACCTTC. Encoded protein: CSVEGQGPGYTF.

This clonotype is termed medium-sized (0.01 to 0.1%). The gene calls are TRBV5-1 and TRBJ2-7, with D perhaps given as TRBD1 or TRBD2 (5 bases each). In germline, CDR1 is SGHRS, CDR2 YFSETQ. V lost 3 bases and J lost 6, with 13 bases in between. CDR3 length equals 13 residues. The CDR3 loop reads CASSSGARGEQYF. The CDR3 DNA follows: TGCGCCAGCAGCTCCGGGGCTCGGGGCGAGCAGTACTTC.

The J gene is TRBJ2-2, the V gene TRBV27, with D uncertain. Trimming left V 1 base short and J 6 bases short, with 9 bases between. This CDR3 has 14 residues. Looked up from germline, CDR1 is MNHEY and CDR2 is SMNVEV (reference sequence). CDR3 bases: TGTGCCAGCAGTTTATACGCTGGGGCCGGGGAGCTGTTTTTT. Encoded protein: CASSLYAGAGELFF.

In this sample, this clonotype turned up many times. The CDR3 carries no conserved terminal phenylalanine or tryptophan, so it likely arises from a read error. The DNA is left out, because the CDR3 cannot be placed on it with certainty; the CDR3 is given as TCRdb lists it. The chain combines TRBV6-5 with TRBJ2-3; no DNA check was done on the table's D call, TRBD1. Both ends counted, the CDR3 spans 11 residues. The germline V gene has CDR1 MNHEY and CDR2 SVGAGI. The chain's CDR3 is CASSDGGHLIL.

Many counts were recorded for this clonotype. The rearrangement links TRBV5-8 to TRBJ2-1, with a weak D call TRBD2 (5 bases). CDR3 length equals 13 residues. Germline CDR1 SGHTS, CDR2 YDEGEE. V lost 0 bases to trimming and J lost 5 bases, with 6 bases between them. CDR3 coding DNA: TGTGCCAGCAGCTTGGAGAGGGACAATGAGCAGTTCTTC. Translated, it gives CASSLERDNEQFF.

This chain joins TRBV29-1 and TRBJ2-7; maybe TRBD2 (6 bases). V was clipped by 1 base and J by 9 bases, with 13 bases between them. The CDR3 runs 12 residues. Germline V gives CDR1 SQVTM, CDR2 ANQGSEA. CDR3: CSVEAKSRGQYF. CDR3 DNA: TGCAGCGTTGAAGCGAAGTCGCGGGGGCAGTACTTC.

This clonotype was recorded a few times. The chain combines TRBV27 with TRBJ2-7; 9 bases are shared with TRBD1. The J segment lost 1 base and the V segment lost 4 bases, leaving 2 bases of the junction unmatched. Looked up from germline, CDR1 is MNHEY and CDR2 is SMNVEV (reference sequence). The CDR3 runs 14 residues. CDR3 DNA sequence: TGTGCCAGCAGTTCGGGACAGGGATCCTACGAGCAGTACTTC. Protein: CASSSGQGSYEQYF.

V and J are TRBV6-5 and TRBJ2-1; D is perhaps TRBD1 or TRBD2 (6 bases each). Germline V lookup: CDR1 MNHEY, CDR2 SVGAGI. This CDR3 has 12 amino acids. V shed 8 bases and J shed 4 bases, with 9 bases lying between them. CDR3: CASEGGYNEQFF. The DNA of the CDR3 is TGTGCCAGCGAGGGGGGTTACAATGAGCAGTTCTTC.

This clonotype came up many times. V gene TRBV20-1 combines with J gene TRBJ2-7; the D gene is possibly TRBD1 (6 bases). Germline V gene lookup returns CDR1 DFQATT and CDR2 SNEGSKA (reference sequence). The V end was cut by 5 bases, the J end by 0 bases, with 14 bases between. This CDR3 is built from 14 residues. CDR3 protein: CSALERDISYEQYF. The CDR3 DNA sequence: TGCAGTGCTCTGGAACGGGACATCTCCTACGAGCAGTACTTC.

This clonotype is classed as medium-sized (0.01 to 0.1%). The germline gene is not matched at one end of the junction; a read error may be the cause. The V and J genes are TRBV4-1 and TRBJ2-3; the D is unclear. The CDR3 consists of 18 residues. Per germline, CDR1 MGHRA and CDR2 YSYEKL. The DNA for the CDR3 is TGCGCCAGCAGTCAAGGGTTATTCAGGATCTCTAGCACAGATACGCAGTATTTT. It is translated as CASSQGLFRISSTDTQYF.

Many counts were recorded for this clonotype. CDR3 in amino acids: CASSFTVSYGYTF. The CDR3, as DNA: TGCGCCAGCAGCTTTACGGTATCATATGGCTACACCTTC. The rearrangement uses TRBV5-1 and TRBJ1-2; D is uncertain. The ends were cut back, 2 bases at V and 5 bases at J, with 10 bases in the middle. Germline V gene lookup returns CDR1 SGHRS and CDR2 YFSETQ. CDR3 length equals 13 residues. The entire variable domain, with the rest obtained from reference TRBV5-1 and TRBJ1-2, is as follows: KAGVTQTPRYLIKTRGQQVTLSCSPISGHRSVSWYQQTPGQGLQFLFEYFSETQRNKGNFPGRFSGRQFSNSRSEMNVSTLELGDSALYLCASSFTVSYGYTFGSGTRLTVV.

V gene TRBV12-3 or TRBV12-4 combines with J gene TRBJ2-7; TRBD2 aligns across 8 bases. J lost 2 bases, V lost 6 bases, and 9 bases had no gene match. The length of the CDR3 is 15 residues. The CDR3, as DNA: TGTGCCAGCAGATCCGGGAGGGACCCTACCTACGAGCAGTACTTC. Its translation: CASRSGRDPTYEQYF.

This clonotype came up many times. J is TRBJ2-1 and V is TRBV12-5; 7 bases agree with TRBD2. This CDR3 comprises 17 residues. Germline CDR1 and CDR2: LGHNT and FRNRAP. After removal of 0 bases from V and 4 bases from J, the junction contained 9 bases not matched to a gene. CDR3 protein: CASGLVIRGGRYNEQFF. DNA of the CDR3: TGTGCTAGTGGTTTGGTAATTAGGGGCGGGAGATACAATGAGCAGTTCTTC.

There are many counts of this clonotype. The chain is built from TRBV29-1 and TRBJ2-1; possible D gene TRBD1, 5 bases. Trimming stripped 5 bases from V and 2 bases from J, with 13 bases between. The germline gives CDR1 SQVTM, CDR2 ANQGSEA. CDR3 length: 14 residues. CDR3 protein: CSVLGADAYNEQFF. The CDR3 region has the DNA TGCAGCGTTTTAGGGGCCGACGCCTACAATGAGCAGTTCTTC.

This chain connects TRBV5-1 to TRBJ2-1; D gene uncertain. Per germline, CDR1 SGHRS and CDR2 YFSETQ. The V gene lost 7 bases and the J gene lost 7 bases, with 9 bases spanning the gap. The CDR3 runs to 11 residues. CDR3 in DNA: TGCGCCAGCCAAGAACGGAATGAGCAGTTCTTC. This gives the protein CASQERNEQFF.

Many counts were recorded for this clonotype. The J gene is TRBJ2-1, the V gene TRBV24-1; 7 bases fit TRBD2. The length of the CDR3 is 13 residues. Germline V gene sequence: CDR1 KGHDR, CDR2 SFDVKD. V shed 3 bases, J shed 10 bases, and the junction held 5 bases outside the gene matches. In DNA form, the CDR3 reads TGTGCCACCAGTGATAGGAGAGCGGGGGAGCAGTTCTTC. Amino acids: CATSDRRAGEQFF.

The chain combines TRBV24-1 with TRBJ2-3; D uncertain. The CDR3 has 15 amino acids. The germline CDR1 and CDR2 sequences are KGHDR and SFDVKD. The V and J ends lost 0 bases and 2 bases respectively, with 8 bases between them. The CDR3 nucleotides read TGTGCCACCAGTGATTTGGTTGGCAACACAGATACGCAGTATTTT. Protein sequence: CATSDLVGNTDTQYF.

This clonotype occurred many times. The CDR3 is CASSLGDRTPYNEQFF. The DNA of the CDR3 is TGTGCCAGCAGCTTAGGGGACAGGACTCCCTACAATGAGCAGTTCTTC. The V call is TRBV7-7, the J call TRBJ2-1; 8 bases are a match to TRBD1. The V segment lost 1 base and the J segment 2 bases; nucleotides outside the gene matches: 4. The CDR3 spans 16 residues. Germline values: CDR1 SSHAT, CDR2 FNYEAQ (reference sequence). The full variable domain, its missing parts supplied by reference TRBV7-7 and TRBJ2-1, is GAGVSQSPRYKVTKRGQDVTLRCDPISSHATLYWYQQALGQGPEFLTYFNYEAQPDKSGLPSDRFSAERPEGSISTLTIQRTEQRDSAMYRCASSLGDRTPYNEQFFGPGTRLTVL.

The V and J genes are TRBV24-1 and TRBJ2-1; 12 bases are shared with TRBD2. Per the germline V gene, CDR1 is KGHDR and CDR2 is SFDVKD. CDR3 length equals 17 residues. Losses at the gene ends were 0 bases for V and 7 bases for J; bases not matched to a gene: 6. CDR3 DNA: TGTGCCACCAGTGATTTGGAGACTAGCGGGAGATTGAATGAGCAGTTCTTC. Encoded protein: CATSDLETSGRLNEQFF.

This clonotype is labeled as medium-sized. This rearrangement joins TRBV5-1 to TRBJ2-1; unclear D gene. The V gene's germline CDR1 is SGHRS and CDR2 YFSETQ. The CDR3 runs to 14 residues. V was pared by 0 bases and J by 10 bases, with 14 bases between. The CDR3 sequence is CASSLGVSYIEQFF. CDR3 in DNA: TGCGCCAGCAGCTTGGGGGTTTCGTACATCGAGCAGTTCTTC.

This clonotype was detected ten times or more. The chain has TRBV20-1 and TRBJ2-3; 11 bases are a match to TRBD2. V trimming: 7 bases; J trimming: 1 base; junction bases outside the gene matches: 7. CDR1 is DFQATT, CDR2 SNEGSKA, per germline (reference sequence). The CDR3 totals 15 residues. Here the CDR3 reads CSGVAGGVRTDTQYF. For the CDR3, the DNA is TGCAGTGGGGTAGCGGGGGGGGTACGCACAGATACGCAGTATTTT.

As DNA, the CDR3 is TGTGCCAGCAGCCCGCGACAGCCGAAGGTGGGGATGAACACTGAAGCTTTCTTT. Its translation: CASSPRQPKVGMNTEAFF. This sequence joins TRBV7-3 and TRBJ1-1; TRBD1 is a possible D gene (5 bases). The germline CDR1 and CDR2 sequences are SGHTA and FQGTGA. V was clipped by 5 bases and J by 0 bases, with 22 bases between them. CDR3 length: 18 amino acids.